In its sample, the clone carrying this TCR beta chain was seen many times. No patient had received any treatment before thyroid surgery. The sample comes from a study of metastatic and nonmetastatic thyroid tumors. CDR1 is SGHRS and CDR2 is YFSETQ in the germline V gene. The V end was cut by 1 base, the J end by 8 bases, with 21 bases between. This CDR3 is 16 amino acids long. MiXCR was used by TCRdb to re-call the PCR reads. The sample comprises over 10,000 clones, 9% to 13% of which are singletons, and less than 35% rests with the top ten. This TCR was sampled from a female donor with papillary thyroid cancer or a benign thyroid nodule (not recorded which). Some clones in this sample may be carry-over from other donors' samples. J is TRBJ1-2 and V is TRBV5-1, with no clear D. The sample taken for sequencing was blood. CDR3 DNA sequence: TGCGCCAGCAGCTTGAAGGTTGGGCAGGACTCCGGCGGCTACACCTTC. This codes for CASSLKVGQDSGGYTF.